Following are 10 T cell receptor beta chains from one sample sequenced in a study of cytomegalovirus exposure and HLA in healthy donors. In the PCR, 60 Vbeta and 13 Jbeta primers were used. Sequencing used immunoSEQ multiplex PCR; TCRdb keeps in-frame clones, though not all of them. The sample shows about 250,000 clones, more than 70% of them seen only once. What was sequenced was PBMCs. These receptors were taken from a boy aged 5-17 years in good health and CMV-seronegative.

CDR3 region: CDEIGGGQEKLFF. In nucleotides, the CDR3 is TGTGACGAGATAGGAGGAGGTCAGGAAAAACTGTTTTTT. The V gene is TRBV21-1, the J gene TRBJ1-4. TRBV21-1 is described as a pseudogene. The length of the CDR3 is 13 residues.

The chain joins TRBV4-1 to TRBJ2-4; no definite D call. The CDR3 loop spans 16 amino acids. CDR1 MGHRA and CDR2 YSYEKL come from the germline V gene. Trimming removed 1 base from V and 0 bases from J, with 10 bases in between. For the CDR3, the DNA is TGCGCCAGCAGCCAAGTCTTTCCCCTAGCCAAAAACATTCAGTACTTC. Protein: CASSQVFPLAKNIQYF.

V and J are TRBV5-1 and TRBJ2-7; 9 bases line up with TRBD1. Germline trimming cut 4 bases from V and 3 bases from J; bases unmatched to any gene: 8. Germline V gene sequence: CDR1 SGHRS, CDR2 YFSETQ. The CDR3 is 15 amino acids. The CDR3 here is CASSLTGGRSYEQYF. For the CDR3, the DNA is TGCGCCAGCAGCCTTACAGGGGGCCGAAGCTACGAGCAGTACTTC.

This chain joins TRBV4-1 and TRBJ2-2; TRBD1 agrees at 8 bases. The germline V gene has CDR1 MGHRA and CDR2 YSYEKL. The length of the CDR3 is 15 residues. V lost 3 bases and J lost 8; bases outside the gene matches: 8. This CDR3 reads CASSQALQGAGELFF. CDR3 nucleotides: TGCGCCAGCAGCCAGGCGCTTCAGGGGGCGGGGGAGCTGTTTTTT.

The chain carries TRBV6-1 and TRBJ1-5, with a tentative D call TRBD1 (5 bases). Per germline, CDR1 MNHNS and CDR2 SASEGT. Trimming left V 5 bases short and J 7 bases short, with 12 bases between. CDR3 size: 13 residues. Here the CDR3 reads CASSIRVKQPQHF. The CDR3 region has the DNA TGTGCCAGCAGTATCAGGGTGAAGCAGCCCCAGCATTTT.

The chain links TRBV27 to TRBJ1-2; D is perhaps TRBD1 (6 bases). Trimming left V 4 bases short and J 4 bases short, with 16 bases between. The CDR3 covers 15 residues. The germline V gene encodes CDR1 MNHEY and CDR2 SMNVEV (reference sequence). The chain's CDR3 is CASSSPLTGIYGYTF. The CDR3 DNA follows: TGTGCCAGCAGTTCACCTCTCACAGGGATCTATGGCTACACCTTC.

The CDR3 protein is CAWSVGRGGTQYF. CDR3 sequence (DNA): TGTGCCTGGAGTGTGGGGCGGGGAGGGACCCAGTACTTC. The chain recombines TRBV30 with TRBJ2-5, with a weak D call TRBD2 (6 bases). The CDR3 extends over 13 amino acids. V lost 0 bases to trimming and J lost 7 bases, with 12 bases between them. Germline-derived CDR1 and CDR2 are GTSNPN and SVGIG (reference sequence).

This clone was recorded only once. The chain couples TRBV2 to TRBJ2-3; D gene unclear. Trimming cost V 7 bases and J 1 base, with 6 bases left between them. The germline CDR1 and CDR2 sequences are SNHLY and FYNNEI. CDR3 length: 12 amino acids. The CDR3 loop is CASTERTDTQYF. DNA for the CDR3: TGTGCCAGCACCGAGCGCACAGATACGCAGTATTTT.

This rearrangement joins TRBV4-2 to TRBJ2-1; D not certain. The V end lost 1 base, the J end lost 3 bases, and 13 bases lay between the germline ends. The germline gives CDR1 LGHNA, CDR2 YNFKEQ. The CDR3 totals 16 residues. The CDR3 DNA is TGTGCCAGCAGCCAAGTTACGGGTGGCGGCTACAATGAGCAGTTCTTC. It yields the protein CASSQVTGGGYNEQFF.

CDR3 amino acids: CASSSRDTSTNEKLFF. In nucleotides, the CDR3 is TGCGCCAGCAGCTCCCGGGACACATCAACTAATGAAAAACTGTTTTTT. The V call is TRBV5-1, the J call TRBJ1-4; D perhaps matches TRBD1 (6 bases). CDR3 length: 16 residues. Germline-derived CDR1 and CDR2 are SGHRS and YFSETQ. V gave up 3 bases and J gave up 0 bases, with 12 bases separating them.